The 30 T cell receptor beta chains below all came from one sample that was sequenced in a study of blood T cell repertoires in COVID-19. Clones were sequenced by immunoSEQ multiplex PCR, and TCRdb holds only the in-frame ones, with some missing. This sample has about 300,000 clones; 88% occur once, and the top ten carry 1.6%. Material for sequencing was peripheral blood. Every receptor here comes from a woman aged 30 to 39 with COVID-19, enrolled during active disease.

V is TRBV5-5 and J is TRBJ1-5, with D unresolved. CDR3 length: 15 residues. The V gene lost 6 bases and the J gene lost 3 bases, with 16 bases spanning the gap. The germline gives CDR1 SGHKS, CDR2 YYEKEE (reference sequence). The CDR3 nucleotides read TGTGCCAGCACCGAGACACCCGGAACCAATCAGCCCCAGCATTTT. Its translation: CASTETPGTNQPQHF.

The chain joins TRBV9 to TRBJ2-3, with D perhaps TRBD2 (7 bases). The CDR3 has 16 residues. V was cut by 4 bases and J by 2 bases, with 17 bases left in between. Germline V lookup: CDR1 SGDLS, CDR2 YYNGEE. The CDR3 bases are TGTGCCAGCAGCCCAGAGGGGGGACTAACCACAGATACGCAGTATTTT. Residues: CASSPEGGLTTDTQYF. The full variable domain, with the rest looked up from reference TRBV9 and TRBJ2-3, is DSGVTQTPKHLITATGQRVTLRCSPRSGDLSVYWYQQSLDQGLQFLIQYYNGEERAKGNILERFSAQQFPDLHSELNLSSLELGDSALYFCASSPEGGLTTDTQYFGPGTRLTVL.

The gene calls are TRBV7-2 and TRBJ2-2, with TRBD2 matching over 10 bases. Trimming at V came to 5 bases and at J to 4 bases, leaving 4 bases not matched to a gene. The length of the CDR3 is 15 residues. The germline CDR1 and CDR2 sequences are SGHTA and FQGNSA. This CDR3 is CASSPRLAGTGELFF. The CDR3 coding sequence is TGTGCCAGCAGCCCAAGACTAGCGGGCACCGGGGAGCTGTTTTTT.

This chain joins TRBV24-1 and TRBJ2-3; tentatively, D is TRBD2 (7 bases). V was pared by 5 bases and J by 1 base, with 15 bases between. The CDR3 is 16 residues long. CDR1 and CDR2 (germline): KGHDR, SFDVKD. DNA of the CDR3: TGTGCCACCAGTGCGTTGGCGGGGGCCCGCACAGATACGCAGTATTTT. The encoded protein is CATSALAGARTDTQYF.

The chain links TRBV7-3 to TRBJ1-1; no clear D gene. Trimming removed 5 bases from V and 4 bases from J, with 14 bases in between. The CDR3 contains 14 residues. Looked up from germline, CDR1 is SGHTA and CDR2 is FQGTGA. The CDR3 spells CASSRGPGSTEAFF. Here the CDR3 DNA reads TGTGCCAGCAGCCGAGGACCTGGGAGCACTGAAGCTTTCTTT.

The V call is TRBV4-1, the J call TRBJ1-6, with 9 nucleotides matching TRBD1. The ends lost 1 base at V and 8 bases at J; junction bases unmatched: 0. Germline V gives CDR1 MGHRA, CDR2 YSYEKL. This CDR3 contains 14 residues. CDR3 region: CASSQGTGDSPLHF. The CDR3 nucleotides read TGCGCCAGCAGCCAAGGGACAGGGGATTCACCCCTCCACTTT.

The V call is TRBV7-8, the J call TRBJ2-3; 7 positions match TRBD1. The CDR3 is 20 residues long. V lost 4 bases to trimming and J lost 2 bases; unmatched junction nucleotides: 21. Germline CDR1 is SGHVS and CDR2 is FQNEAQ. The CDR3 spells CASSSHGTDDMPEYTDTQYF. The CDR3, as DNA: TGTGCCAGCAGCTCCCATGGGACAGACGATATGCCCGAATACACAGATACGCAGTATTTT.

V and J are TRBV21-1 and TRBJ1-2; the table names TRBD1, a call not compared with the DNA. TRBV21-1 is labeled a pseudogene. CDR3 length: 13 amino acids. The CDR3 DNA sequence: TGTGCCAGCACCGGTGACAGAAACTATGGCTACACCTTC. The encoded protein is CASTGDRNYGYTF.

CDR3 bases: TGTGCCAGCAGTGACAGATCGAACACTGAAGCTTTCTTT. Translation: CASSDRSNTEAFF. V is TRBV28 and J is TRBJ1-1; D may be TRBD1 (5 bases). Germline V CDR1 and CDR2: MDHEN, SYDVKM. Between the trimmed V and J ends, which lost 5 bases and 1 base, there was a span of 8 bases. CDR3 length equals 13 residues.

V gene TRBV5-4 combines with J gene TRBJ2-1; 11 nucleotides line up with TRBD2. The CDR3 is 14 amino acids. The V gene end was trimmed by 4 bases and the J gene end by 8 bases; junction bases not matched to a gene: 5. Germline loops: CDR1 SGHNT, CDR2 YYREEE (reference sequence). DNA for the CDR3: TGTGCCAGCAGCGATCCTAGCGGGGGGCATGAGCAGTTCTTC. Translation gives CASSDPSGGHEQFF.

The CDR3 coding sequence is TGTGCCACCAGTGGGGGCAGGGGCCATGGCTACACCTTC. It yields the protein CATSGGRGHGYTF. The rearrangement links TRBV24-1 to TRBJ1-2; D might be TRBD1 (6 bases). V dropped 5 bases and J dropped 6 bases, with 12 bases sitting between them. The CDR3 totals 13 residues. Germline V gives CDR1 KGHDR, CDR2 SFDVKD.

The chain employs TRBV3-1 (or the pseudogene TRBV3-2) and TRBJ2-7, with D possibly matching TRBD2 (5 bases). Between the trimmed V and J ends, which lost 4 bases and 6 bases, there was a span of 10 bases. CDR1 LGHDT and CDR2 YNNKEL come from the germline V gene (reference sequence). The CDR3 totals 12 residues. The CDR3 sequence: CASSPGSGEQYF. The CDR3 coding sequence is TGTGCCAGCAGCCCGGGGAGTGGCGAGCAGTACTTC.

This clone was detected once. V is TRBV28 and J is TRBJ1-2, with unresolved D. The germline gives CDR1 MDHEN, CDR2 SYDVKM. V gave up 3 bases and J gave up 12 bases, with 14 bases separating them. The CDR3 consists of 12 residues. CDR3 sequence (DNA): TGTGCCAGCAGTTTGACAATACGGGGAGACACCTTC. Encoded protein: CASSLTIRGDTF.

V and J are TRBV4-3 and TRBJ2-1; TRBD2 might be the D (6 bases). Germline CDR1 LGHNA, CDR2 YSLEER. The CDR3 sequence is 14 residues long. V lost 3 bases, J lost 5 bases, and 11 bases lay in between. CDR3 amino acids: CASSQGRGNNEQFF. The CDR3 region has the DNA TGCGCCAGCAGCCAGGGGCGGGGAAACAATGAGCAGTTCTTC.

This sequence joins TRBV19 and TRBJ2-3, with D tentatively TRBD1 (6 bases). The V end was cut by 2 bases, the J end by 4 bases, with 10 bases between. The length of the CDR3 is 14 residues. Germline loops: CDR1 LNHDA, CDR2 SQIVND (reference sequence). CDR3 DNA: TGTGCCAGTAGTATATTCCGGACAGCAGATACGCAGTATTTT. This encodes CASSIFRTADTQYF. Full variable domain (outside the CDR3, taken from reference TRBV19 and TRBJ2-3): DGGITQSPKYLFRKEGQNVTLSCEQNLNHDAMYWYRQDPGQGLRLIYYSQIVNDFQKGDIAEGYSVSREKKESFPLTVTSAQKNPTAFYLCASSIFRTADTQYFGPGTRLTVL.

V gene TRBV7-8 combines with J gene TRBJ1-6; TRBD1 matches 9 bases. This CDR3 is 18 amino acids long. Per germline, CDR1 SGHVS and CDR2 FQNEAQ. Trimming removed 3 bases from V and 7 bases from J; junction bases left unmatched: 13. The CDR3 here is CASSFYMGSGTGNSPLHF. DNA of the CDR3: TGTGCCAGCAGCTTCTATATGGGGTCCGGGACAGGGAATTCACCCCTCCACTTT.

The CDR3 nucleotides read TGTGCCAGCAGTTACGGCCGGGGGACTGAAGCTTTCTTT. Its protein product is CASSYGRGTEAFF. The gene calls are TRBV6-6 and TRBJ1-1; the D gene is possibly TRBD1 (5 bases). The length of the CDR3 is 13 residues. The V gene lost 2 bases and the J gene lost 5 bases, with 9 bases spanning the gap. From germline, CDR1 is MNHNY and CDR2 SVGAGI (reference sequence).

This clone was seen a few times. The sample has other DNA sequences that encode this CDR3 too. This chain links TRBV2 with TRBJ2-5; TRBD2 matches 8 bases. The CDR3 consists of 14 residues. Germline CDR1 reads SNHLY; CDR2 reads FYNNEI. J was trimmed by 2 bases and V by 4 bases; bases with no gene match: 3. The CDR3, as DNA: TGTGCCAGCAGTGTGAGCGGGGGACAAGAGACCCAGTACTTC. Protein sequence: CASSVSGGQETQYF.

This chain connects TRBV12-3 or TRBV12-4 to TRBJ1-2; 8 positions match TRBD1. The CDR3 extends over 13 amino acids. V gave up 6 bases and J gave up 7 bases; unmatched junction bases: 7. The CDR3 DNA sequence: TGTGCCAGCAGCAAGGGACAGGCAGGTGGCTACACCTTC. Its protein product is CASSKGQAGGYTF.

The chain links TRBV27 to TRBJ1-2; D might be TRBD1 (5 bases). This CDR3 is 15 amino acids long. Between the trimmed V and J ends, which lost 1 base and 5 bases, there was a span of 14 bases. The germline gives CDR1 MNHEY, CDR2 SMNVEV (reference sequence). As DNA, the CDR3 is TGTGCCAGCAGTTTATTTCCAGGGTCAGGGTATGGCTACACCTTC. It encodes CASSLFPGSGYGYTF.

V and J are TRBV27 and TRBJ2-1; 8 nucleotides line up with TRBD2. The germline V gene encodes CDR1 MNHEY and CDR2 SMNVEV (reference sequence). There are 13 residues in the CDR3. V was clipped by 11 bases and J by 4 bases; unmatched bases: 7. The CDR3 coding sequence is TGTGCCGCGGGGGGTTCGCTTTACAATGAGCAGTTCTTC. Translating it yields CAAGGSLYNEQFF.

Only one count was recorded for this clone. This chain links TRBV19 with TRBJ2-5, with D tentatively TRBD2 (7 bases). CDR3 size: 14 residues. The germline V gene has CDR1 LNHDA and CDR2 SQIVND (reference sequence). V was trimmed by 5 bases and J by 5 bases, leaving 15 bases between them. This chain's CDR3 is CASSFGGASETQYF. The CDR3 nucleotides read TGTGCCAGTAGTTTTGGGGGGGCCTCGGAGACCCAGTACTTC.

The gene calls are TRBV5-1 and TRBJ1-1, with D uncertain. Trimming shortened V by 3 bases and J by 1 base, and 10 bases separated the two germline ends. The CDR3 length is 14 residues. Germline V CDR1 and CDR2: SGHRS, YFSETQ. The CDR3 nucleotides are TGCGCCAGCAGCTACTTCGGTGAGAACACTGAAGCTTTCTTT. This translates into CASSYFGENTEAFF.

The chain recombines TRBV5-1 with TRBJ2-2, with 10 bases matching TRBD1. Germline trimming cut 3 bases from V and 1 base from J; bases unmatched to any gene: 0. The germline gives CDR1 SGHRS, CDR2 YFSETQ. The CDR3 has 15 residues. As DNA, the CDR3 is TGCGCCAGCAGCTGGACAGGGGGGAACACCGGGGAGCTGTTTTTT. It yields the protein CASSWTGGNTGELFF.

The gene calls are TRBV29-1 and TRBJ2-6; D may be TRBD1 (5 bases). The V and J ends lost 1 base and 2 bases respectively, with 9 bases between them. This CDR3 contains 15 residues. The germline gives CDR1 SQVTM, CDR2 ANQGSEA. CDR3 DNA sequence: TGCAGCGTTGAAGTAAGGGGCGCTGGGGCCAACGTCCTGACTTTC. Protein: CSVEVRGAGANVLTF.

The rearrangement uses TRBV27 and TRBJ2-2, with D maybe TRBD1 (6 bases). V was trimmed by 3 bases and J by 6 bases, leaving 14 bases between them. This CDR3 has 15 residues. CDR1 and CDR2 from the germline V gene are MNHEY and SMNVEV (reference sequence). The CDR3 nucleotides are TGTGCCAGCAGTTTTCGCAGGGGTGGTTCCGGGGAGCTGTTTTTT. Translation: CASSFRRGGSGELFF.

The chain links TRBV7-8 to TRBJ2-1; TRBD2 matches at 7 bases. In germline, CDR1 is SGHVS, CDR2 FQNEAQ. This CDR3 is built from 13 residues. The ends lost 5 bases at V and 7 bases at J; junction bases unmatched: 5. The chain's CDR3 is CASSLGTTNEQFF. CDR3 nucleotide sequence: TGTGCCAGCAGCCTCGGGACTACGAATGAGCAGTTCTTC.

The chain carries TRBV6-5 and TRBJ1-5; 7 bases map to TRBD1. CDR1 and CDR2 from the germline V gene are MNHEY and SVGAGI. The CDR3 covers 14 residues. Germline trimming cut 6 bases from V and 4 bases from J; bases unmatched to any gene: 6. CDR3 coding DNA: TGTGCCAGCAGAGCCGGGACAGTTAATCAGCCCCAGCATTTT. It specifies CASRAGTVNQPQHF.

This clone was seen only once. The chain carries TRBV11-3 and TRBJ2-5; 11 nucleotides align to TRBD2. Germline loops: CDR1 SGHNT, CDR2 YENEEA. Trimming at V came to 0 bases and at J to 5 bases, leaving 5 bases not matched to a gene. This CDR3 is 16 amino acids long. Here the CDR3 reads CASSLDGTSGGETQYF. CDR3 nucleotide sequence: TGTGCCAGCAGCTTAGATGGGACTAGCGGCGGGGAGACCCAGTACTTC.

This chain connects TRBV18 to TRBJ2-3, with 11 bases lining up with TRBD1. Germline assignment: CDR1 KGHSH and CDR2 LQKENI. The CDR3 extends over 16 amino acids. Trimming cost V 2 bases and J 3 bases; bases outside gene matches: 4. The CDR3 protein is CASSPGTGGRTDTQYF. The CDR3 DNA reads TGTGCCAGCTCACCAGGGACAGGGGGTCGGACAGATACGCAGTATTTT.